This T cell receptor beta chain was captured by sequencing in a study of tumor-infiltrating lymphocytes in primary liver carcinoma. Study-wide background: Male and female patients aged 30 to 69 years made up the cohort. Study-wide findings and caveats: Lesser overlap characterized tumor-adjacent and tumor-blood pairs relative to tumor region pairs.

A constant-region primer served to make TCR beta cDNA from 500 to 550 ng total RNA. Each TCR beta library was derived from three nested multiplex PCR rounds that employed slightly modified ARM-PCR. The first two PCR rounds, roughly 10 cycles each, used TRBV1-TRBV30 forward primers and a C-beta reverse primer. TCRdb processed the multiplex PCR reads anew with MiXCR; each CDR3 protein has one entry. The table has about 64,000 distinct CDR3 sequences, about 71% seen once. As to this clonotype: Its target is not known. Just one base apart from a much larger clone, this may be a read error. The CDR3 end shows no conserved phenylalanine or tryptophan, and so a read error is likely.

Scientists recovered RNA and DNA together from roughly 20-30 mg of unsorted bulk tissue. Patients underwent surgical resection for primary liver carcinoma. V was cut by 4 bases and J by 0 bases, with 4 bases left in between. The germline gives CDR1 SGHRS, CDR2 YFSETQ. The CDR3 length is 12 residues. The receptor's source is a man between 40 and 49 years old with primary liver carcinoma and hepatitis B virus infection. V gene TRBV5-1 combines with J gene TRBJ1-2; no clear D. The sequencing input was liver tumor tissue from sampling region 4. Subset defined: tumor region T4, right-lateral pole. DNA of the CDR3: TGCGCCAGCAGCGCATCTAACTATGGCTACACCTCC. Protein: CASSASNYGYTS.